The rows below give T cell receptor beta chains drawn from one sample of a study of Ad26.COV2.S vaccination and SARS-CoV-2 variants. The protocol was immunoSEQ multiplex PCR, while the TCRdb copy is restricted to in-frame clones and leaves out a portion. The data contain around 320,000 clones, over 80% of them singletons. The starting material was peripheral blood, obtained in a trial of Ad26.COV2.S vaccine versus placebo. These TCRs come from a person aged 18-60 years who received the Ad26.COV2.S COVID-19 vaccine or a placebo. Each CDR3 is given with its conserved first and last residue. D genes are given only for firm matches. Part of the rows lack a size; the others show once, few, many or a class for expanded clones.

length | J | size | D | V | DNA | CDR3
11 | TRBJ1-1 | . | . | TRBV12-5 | TGTGCTAGTGGTTGGGGGACTGAAGCTTTCTTT | CASGWGTEAFF
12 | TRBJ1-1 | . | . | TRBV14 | TGTGCCAGCAGGAGGTGGGGGACTGAAGCTTTCTTT | CASRRWGTEAFF
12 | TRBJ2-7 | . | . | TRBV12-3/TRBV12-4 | TGTGCCAGCAGTTTAATCCCACAATGGCAGTACTTC | CASSLIPQWQYF
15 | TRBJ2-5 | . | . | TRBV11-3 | TGTGCCAGCAGCTTATCAGGAACCCCTTTGGAGACCCAGTACTTC | CASSLSGTPLETQYF
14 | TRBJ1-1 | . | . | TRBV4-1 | TGCGCCAGCAGCCAAGAGGGCCGGAACACTGAAGCTTTCTTT | CASSQEGRNTEAFF
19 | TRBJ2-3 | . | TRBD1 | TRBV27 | TGTGCCAGCAGTTTATCAAACTATGAATTAGGACAGGGCACAGATACGCAGTATTTT | CASSLSNYELGQGTDTQYF
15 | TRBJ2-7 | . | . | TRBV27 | TGTGCCAGCAGTTTAGCGGGGCCGAGCTCCTACGAGCAGTACTTC | CASSLAGPSSYEQYF
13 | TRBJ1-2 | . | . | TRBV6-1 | TGTGCCAGCAGTGAAAGCCGGAGCTATGGCTACACCTTC | CASSESRSYGYTF
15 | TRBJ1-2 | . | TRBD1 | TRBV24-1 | TGTGCCACCAGTGACCCCGGGACAGGGGAATATGGCTACACCTTC | CATSDPGTGEYGYTF
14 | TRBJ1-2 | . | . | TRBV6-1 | TGTGCCAGCAGTGAAAATAGTATCGGATATGGCTACACCTTC | CASSENSIGYGYTF
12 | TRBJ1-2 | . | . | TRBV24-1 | TGTGCCACCAGTGATGCTAACTATGGCTACACCTTC | CATSDANYGYTF
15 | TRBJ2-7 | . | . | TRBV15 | TGTGCCACCAGCGCTGATCCGGGACCGCACTACGAGCAGTACTTC | CATSADPGPHYEQYF
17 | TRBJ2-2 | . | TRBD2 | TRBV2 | TGTGCCAGCAGTGGCGGACTAGCGGGGGCCCTCACCGGGGAGCTGTTTTTT | CASSGGLAGALTGELFF
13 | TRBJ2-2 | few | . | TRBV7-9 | TGTGCCACCGGGAGACCTAACACCGGGGAGCTGTTTTTT | CATGRPNTGELFF
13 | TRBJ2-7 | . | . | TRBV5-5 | TGTGCCAGCAGCCACGGGCCCACCTACGAGCAGTACTTC | CASSHGPTYEQYF
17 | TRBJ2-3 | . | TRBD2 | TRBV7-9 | TGTGCCAGCAGCTTAACCCCACCGGGACTAGCAGCAGATACGCAGTATTTT | CASSLTPPGLAADTQYF
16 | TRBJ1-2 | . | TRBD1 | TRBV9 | TGTGCCAGCAGCGTAGAACCCATAGGACAGGTCGATGGCTACACCTTC | CASSVEPIGQVDGYTF
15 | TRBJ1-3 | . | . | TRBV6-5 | TGTGCCAGCAGCCGCTCCGGACTTCCTGGAAACACCATATATTTT | CASSRSGLPGNTIYF
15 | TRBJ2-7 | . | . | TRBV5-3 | TGTGCCAGAAGCACCAACGGGCCTGGCCTTGACGAGCAGTACTTC | CARSTNGPGLDEQYF
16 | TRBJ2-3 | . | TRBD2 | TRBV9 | TGTGCCAGCAGCGTTGCGACTAGCGGGGGACCAGATACGCAGTATTTT | CASSVATSGGPDTQYF
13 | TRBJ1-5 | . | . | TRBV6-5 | TGTGCCAGCACCGAACGAGGGACAAGATACCAGCATTTT | CASTERGTRYQHF
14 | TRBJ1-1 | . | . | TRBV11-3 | TGTGCCAGCAGCTCCCGAGGGGGGGAGGGTGAAGCTTTCTTT | CASSSRGGEGEAFF
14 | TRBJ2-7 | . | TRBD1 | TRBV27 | TGTGCCAGCAGTTTATCCAGGACAGGGGGCGAGCAGTACTTC | CASSLSRTGGEQYF